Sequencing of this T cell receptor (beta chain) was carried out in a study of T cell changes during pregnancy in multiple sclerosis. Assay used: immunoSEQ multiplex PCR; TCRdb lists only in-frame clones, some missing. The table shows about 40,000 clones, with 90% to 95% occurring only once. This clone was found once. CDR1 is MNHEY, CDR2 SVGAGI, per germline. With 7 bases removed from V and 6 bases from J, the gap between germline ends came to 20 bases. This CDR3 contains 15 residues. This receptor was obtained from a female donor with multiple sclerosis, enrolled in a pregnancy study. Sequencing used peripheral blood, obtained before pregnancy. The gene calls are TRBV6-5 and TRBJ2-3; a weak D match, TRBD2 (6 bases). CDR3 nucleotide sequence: TGTGCCAGCAACAAGAGAATAGGGCGGGGCGATACGCAGTATTTT. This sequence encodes CASNKRIGRGDTQYF.